A single sample is the source of the 2 T cell receptor beta chains below, sequenced in a study of T cell responses to AZD1222 COVID-19 vaccine. The protocol was immunoSEQ multiplex PCR, while the TCRdb copy is restricted to in-frame clones and leaves out a portion. This table has around 90,000 clones, about 90% appearing once. This specimen consisted of peripheral blood, obtained on day 0 of MenACWY control vaccination. All receptors derive from an adult in good health.

The chain combines TRBV27 with TRBJ1-2; possibly TRBD1 for D (6 bases). CDR3 size: 15 residues. CDR1 and CDR2 (germline): MNHEY, SMNVEV (reference sequence). With 0 bases removed from V and 7 bases from J, the gap between germline ends came to 15 bases. The CDR3 bases are TGTGCCAGCAGTTTATCGGGGGCCATTCCCTCTGGCTACACCTTC. Translating gives CASSLSGAIPSGYTF.

The V and J genes are TRBV5-4 and TRBJ2-7, with a tentative D call TRBD1 (6 bases). The CDR3 loop spans 16 amino acids. Germline CDR1 is SGHNT and CDR2 is YYREEE (reference sequence). Trimming pared 6 bases from V and 3 bases from J, leaving 22 bases between. CDR3 sequence reads: CASTPDEGGGSYEQYF. In DNA form, the CDR3 reads TGTGCCAGCACCCCGGACGAAGGGGGTGGAAGCTACGAGCAGTACTTC.